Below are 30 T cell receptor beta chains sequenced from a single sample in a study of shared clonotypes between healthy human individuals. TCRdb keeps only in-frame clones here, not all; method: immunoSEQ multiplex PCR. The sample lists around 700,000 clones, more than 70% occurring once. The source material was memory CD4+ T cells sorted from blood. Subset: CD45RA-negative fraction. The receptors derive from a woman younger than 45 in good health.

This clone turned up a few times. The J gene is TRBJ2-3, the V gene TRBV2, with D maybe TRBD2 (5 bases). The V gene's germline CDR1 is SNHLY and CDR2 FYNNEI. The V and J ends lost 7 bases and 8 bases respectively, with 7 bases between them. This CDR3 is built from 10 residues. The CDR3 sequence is CASNRGTQYF. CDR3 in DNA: TGTGCCAGCAACCGGGGTACGCAGTATTTT.

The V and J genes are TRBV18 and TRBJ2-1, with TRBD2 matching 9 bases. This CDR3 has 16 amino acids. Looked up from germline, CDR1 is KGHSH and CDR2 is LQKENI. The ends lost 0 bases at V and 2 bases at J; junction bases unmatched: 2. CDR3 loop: CASSPPSSGTYNEQFF. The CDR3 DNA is TGTGCCAGCTCACCACCGTCTAGCGGGACCTACAATGAGCAGTTCTTC.

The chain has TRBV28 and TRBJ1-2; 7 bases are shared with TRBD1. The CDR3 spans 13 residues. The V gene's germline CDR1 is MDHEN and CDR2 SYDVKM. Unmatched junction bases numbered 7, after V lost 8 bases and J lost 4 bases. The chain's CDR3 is CASVTGTVYGYTF. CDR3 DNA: TGTGCCAGCGTCACCGGGACAGTCTATGGCTACACCTTC.

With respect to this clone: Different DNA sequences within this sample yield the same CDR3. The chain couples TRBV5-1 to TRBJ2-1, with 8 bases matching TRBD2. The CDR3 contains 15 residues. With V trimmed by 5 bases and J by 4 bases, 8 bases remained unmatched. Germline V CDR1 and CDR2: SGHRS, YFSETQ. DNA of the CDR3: TGCGCCAGCAGTTTAAGTACTAGCGGATACAATGAGCAGTTCTTC. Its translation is CASSLSTSGYNEQFF.

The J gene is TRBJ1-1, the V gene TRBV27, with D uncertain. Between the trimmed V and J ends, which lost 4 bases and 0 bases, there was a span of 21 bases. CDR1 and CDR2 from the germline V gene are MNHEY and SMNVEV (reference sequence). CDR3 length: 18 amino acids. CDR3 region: CASSSPLPRRTMNTEAFF. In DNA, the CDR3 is TGTGCCAGCAGTTCCCCCCTTCCACGCAGGACCATGAACACTGAAGCTTTCTTT.

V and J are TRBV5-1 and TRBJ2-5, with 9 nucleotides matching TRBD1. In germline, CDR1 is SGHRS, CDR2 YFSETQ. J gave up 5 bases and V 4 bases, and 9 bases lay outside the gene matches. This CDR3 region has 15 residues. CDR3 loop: CASSLGDRDMETQYF. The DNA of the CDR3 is TGCGCCAGCAGCCTCGGGGACAGGGATATGGAGACCCAGTACTTC.

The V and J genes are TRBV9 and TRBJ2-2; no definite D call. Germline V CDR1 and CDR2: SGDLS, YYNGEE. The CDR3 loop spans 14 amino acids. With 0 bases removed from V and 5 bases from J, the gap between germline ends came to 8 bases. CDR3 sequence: CASSVGHRTGELFF. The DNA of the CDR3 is TGTGCCAGCAGCGTAGGACATAGGACCGGGGAGCTGTTTTTT.

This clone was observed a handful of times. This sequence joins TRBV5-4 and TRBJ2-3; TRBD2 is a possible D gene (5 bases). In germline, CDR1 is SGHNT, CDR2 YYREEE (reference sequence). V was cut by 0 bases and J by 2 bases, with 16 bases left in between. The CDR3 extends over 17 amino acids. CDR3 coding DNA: TGTGCCAGCAGCTTGGCGAGGAAGGGAGATGACACAGATACGCAGTATTTT. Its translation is CASSLARKGDDTDTQYF.

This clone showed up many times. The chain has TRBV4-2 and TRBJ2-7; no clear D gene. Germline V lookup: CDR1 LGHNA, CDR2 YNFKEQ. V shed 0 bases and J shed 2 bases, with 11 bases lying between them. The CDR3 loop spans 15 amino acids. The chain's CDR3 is CASSQDYTDTYEQYF. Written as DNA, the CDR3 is TGTGCCAGCAGCCAAGATTATACGGATACCTACGAGCAGTACTTC.

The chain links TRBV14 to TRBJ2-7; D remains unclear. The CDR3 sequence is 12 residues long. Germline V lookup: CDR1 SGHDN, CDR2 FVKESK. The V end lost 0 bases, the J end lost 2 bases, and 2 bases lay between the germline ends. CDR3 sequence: CASSQEPYEQYF. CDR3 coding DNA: TGTGCCAGCAGCCAAGAACCCTACGAGCAGTACTTC.

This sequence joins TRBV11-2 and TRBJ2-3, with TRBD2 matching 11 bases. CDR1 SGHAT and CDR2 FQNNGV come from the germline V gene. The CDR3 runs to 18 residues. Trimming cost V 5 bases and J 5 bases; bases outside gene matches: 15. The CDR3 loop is CASSAAPLAGGGRDTQYF. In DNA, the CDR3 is TGTGCCAGCAGCGCGGCACCCCTAGCGGGAGGAGGGAGAGATACGCAGTATTTT.

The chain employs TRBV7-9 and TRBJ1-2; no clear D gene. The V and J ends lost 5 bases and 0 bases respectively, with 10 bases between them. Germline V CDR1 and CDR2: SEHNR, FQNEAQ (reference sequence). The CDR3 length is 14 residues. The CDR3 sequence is CASSERITNYGYTF. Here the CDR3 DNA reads TGTGCCAGCAGCGAGAGGATAACTAACTATGGCTACACCTTC.

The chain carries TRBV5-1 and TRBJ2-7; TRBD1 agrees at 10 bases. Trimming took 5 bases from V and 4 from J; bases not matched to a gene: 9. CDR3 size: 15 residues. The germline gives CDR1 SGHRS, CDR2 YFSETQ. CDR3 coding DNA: TGCGCCAGCAGACTTGGGACAGGGGCCCCTTACGAGCAGTACTTC. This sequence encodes CASRLGTGAPYEQYF.

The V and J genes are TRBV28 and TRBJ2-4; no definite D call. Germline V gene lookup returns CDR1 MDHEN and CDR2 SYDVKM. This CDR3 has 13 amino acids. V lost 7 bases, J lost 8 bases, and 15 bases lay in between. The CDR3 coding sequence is TGTGCCAGCAACTCCCCGCGGATTGACATTCAGTACTTC. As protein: CASNSPRIDIQYF.

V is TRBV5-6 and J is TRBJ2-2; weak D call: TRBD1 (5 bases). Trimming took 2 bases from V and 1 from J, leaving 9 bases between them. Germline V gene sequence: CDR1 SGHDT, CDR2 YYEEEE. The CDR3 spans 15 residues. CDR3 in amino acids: CASSFSDRNTGELFF. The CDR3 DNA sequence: TGTGCCAGCAGCTTCAGCGACAGGAACACCGGGGAGCTGTTTTTT.

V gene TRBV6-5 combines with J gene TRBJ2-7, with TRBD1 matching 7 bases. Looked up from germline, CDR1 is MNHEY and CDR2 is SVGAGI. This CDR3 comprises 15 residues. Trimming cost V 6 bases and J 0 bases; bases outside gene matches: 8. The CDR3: CASSQAGGGSYEQYF. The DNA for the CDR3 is TGTGCCAGCAGCCAAGCAGGGGGTGGCTCCTACGAGCAGTACTTC.

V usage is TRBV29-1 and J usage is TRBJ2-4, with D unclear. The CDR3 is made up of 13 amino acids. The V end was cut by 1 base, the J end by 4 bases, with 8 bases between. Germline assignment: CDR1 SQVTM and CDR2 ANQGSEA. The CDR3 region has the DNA TGCAGCGTTGAAGTCAGCCCGAAAAACATTCAGTACTTC. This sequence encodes CSVEVSPKNIQYF.

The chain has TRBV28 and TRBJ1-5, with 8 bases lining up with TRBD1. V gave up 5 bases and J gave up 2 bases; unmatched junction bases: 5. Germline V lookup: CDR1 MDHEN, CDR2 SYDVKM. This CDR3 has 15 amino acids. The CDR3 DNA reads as TGTGCCAGCAGTCTGGGGACAGGCCGCAATCAGCCCCAGCATTTT. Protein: CASSLGTGRNQPQHF.

CDR3 protein: CASSLQAGGLNEQFF. CDR3 nucleotide sequence: TGTGCCAGCAGCTTACAAGCGGGAGGTCTCAATGAGCAGTTCTTC. The chain combines TRBV11-1 with TRBJ2-1, with 9 bases that match TRBD2. V lost 2 bases to trimming and J lost 6 bases; unmatched junction nucleotides: 5. Germline CDR1 is SGHAT and CDR2 is FQDESV (reference sequence). This CDR3 spans 15 amino acids.

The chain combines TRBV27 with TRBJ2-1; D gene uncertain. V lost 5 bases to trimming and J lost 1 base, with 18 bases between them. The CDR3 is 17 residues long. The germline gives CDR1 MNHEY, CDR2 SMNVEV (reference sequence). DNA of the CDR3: TGTGCCAGCAGTCCTATATCAACAAGATCATCCTACAATGAGCAGTTCTTC. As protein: CASSPISTRSSYNEQFF.

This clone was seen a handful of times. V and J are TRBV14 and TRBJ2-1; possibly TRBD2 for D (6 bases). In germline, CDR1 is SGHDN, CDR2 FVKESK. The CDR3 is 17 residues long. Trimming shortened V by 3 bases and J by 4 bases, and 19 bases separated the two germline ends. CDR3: CASSHRPPTSQYNEQFF. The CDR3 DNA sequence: TGTGCCAGCAGCCATCGACCTCCGACTAGTCAATACAATGAGCAGTTCTTC.

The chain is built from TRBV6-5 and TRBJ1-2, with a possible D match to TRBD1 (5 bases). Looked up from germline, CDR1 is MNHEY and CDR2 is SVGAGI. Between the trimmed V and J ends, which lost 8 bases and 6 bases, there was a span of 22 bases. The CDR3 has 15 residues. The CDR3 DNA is TGTGCCAGCGGACCCGGGGGGTTCTTGCTTCATGGCTACACCTTC. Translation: CASGPGGFLLHGYTF.

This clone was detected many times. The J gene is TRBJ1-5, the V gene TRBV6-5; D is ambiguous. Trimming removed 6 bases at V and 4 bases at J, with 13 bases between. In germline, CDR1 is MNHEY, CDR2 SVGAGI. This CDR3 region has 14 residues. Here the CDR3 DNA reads TGTGCCAGCAGGTCCGAGGGAGTTAATCAGCCCCAGCATTTT. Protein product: CASRSEGVNQPQHF.

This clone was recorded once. The CDR3 sequence: CASPTRDRVCEQYF. CDR3 nucleotides: TGTGCCAGCCCTACCAGAGACAGGGTATGCGAGCAGTACTTC. This chain connects TRBV27 to TRBJ2-7; 7 bases fit TRBD1. The CDR3 length is 14 residues. J lost 6 bases, V lost 8 bases, and 13 bases had no gene match. Per germline, CDR1 MNHEY and CDR2 SMNVEV (reference sequence).

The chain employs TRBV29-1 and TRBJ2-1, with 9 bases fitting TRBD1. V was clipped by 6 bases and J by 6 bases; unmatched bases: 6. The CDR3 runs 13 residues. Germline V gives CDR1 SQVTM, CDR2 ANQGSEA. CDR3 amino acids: CSVRDRASNEQFF. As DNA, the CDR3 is TGCAGCGTAAGGGACAGGGCATCCAATGAGCAGTTCTTC.

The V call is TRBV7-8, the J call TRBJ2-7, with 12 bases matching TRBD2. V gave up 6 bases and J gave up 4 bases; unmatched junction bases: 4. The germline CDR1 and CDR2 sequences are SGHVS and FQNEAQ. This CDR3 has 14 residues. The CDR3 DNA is TGTGCCAGCAGAGTAGGGACTAGCGGGTACGAGCAGTACTTC. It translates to CASRVGTSGYEQYF.

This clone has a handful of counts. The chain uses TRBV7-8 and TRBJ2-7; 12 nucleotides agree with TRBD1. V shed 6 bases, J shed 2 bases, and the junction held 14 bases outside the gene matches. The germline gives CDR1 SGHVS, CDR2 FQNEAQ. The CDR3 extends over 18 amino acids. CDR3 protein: CASSFQTSGTGGTYEQYF. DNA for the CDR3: TGTGCCAGCAGTTTTCAGACCTCCGGGACAGGGGGCACCTACGAGCAGTACTTC.

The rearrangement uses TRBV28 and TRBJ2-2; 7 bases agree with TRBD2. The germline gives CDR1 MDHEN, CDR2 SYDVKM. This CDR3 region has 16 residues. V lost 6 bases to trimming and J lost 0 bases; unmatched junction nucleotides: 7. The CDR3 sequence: CASRPGGGPNTGELFF. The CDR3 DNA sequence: TGTGCCAGCAGGCCTGGGGGGGGACCGAACACCGGGGAGCTGTTTTTT.

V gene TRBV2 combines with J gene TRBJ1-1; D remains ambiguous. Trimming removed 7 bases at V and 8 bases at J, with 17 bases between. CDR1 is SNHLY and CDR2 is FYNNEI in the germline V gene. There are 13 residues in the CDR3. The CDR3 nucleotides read TGTGCCAGCAAAGAACTGGGCGAGACGGAAGCTTTCTTT. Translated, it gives CASKELGETEAFF. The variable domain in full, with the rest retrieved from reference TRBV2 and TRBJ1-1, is EPEVTQTPSHQVTQMGQEVILRCVPISNHLYFYWYRQILGQKVEFLVSFYNNEISEKSEIFDDQFSVERPDGSNFTLKIRSTKLEDSAMYFCASKELGETEAFFGQGTRLTVV.

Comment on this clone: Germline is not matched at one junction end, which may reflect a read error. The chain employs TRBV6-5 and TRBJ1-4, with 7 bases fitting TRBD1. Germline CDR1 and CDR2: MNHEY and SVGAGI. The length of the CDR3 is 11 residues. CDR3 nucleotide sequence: TGCTCGGGACAGAATAATGAAAAACTGTTTTTT. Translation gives CSGQNNEKLFF.